These 5 T cell receptor beta chains originate from one sample sequenced in a study of T cells in localized non-small cell lung cancer (dated by TCRdb to the early 2020s). Libraries were constructed by the immunoSEQ multiplex PCR assay. TCRdb limited this immuneACCESS table to in-frame rearrangements with V and J called. A share of clones is missing; checked studies link under half to unresolved V genes, and the rest is unexplained. Counted in this sample were around 36,000 clones; 81% of them appeared once. Together, the top ten hold roughly 7.3% of the sample. The sequencing here drew on peripheral blood mononuclear cells, taken before any cancer treatment. The receptors here all came from a male donor aged 60 or over with stage II lung adenocarcinoma.

The chain has TRBV5-6 and TRBJ2-7; 12 bases agree with TRBD2. Germline lookup yields CDR1 SGHDT and CDR2 YYEEEE. V lost 1 base, J lost 4 bases, and 3 bases stayed unmatched. The CDR3 spans 15 residues. CDR3 protein: CASSLRTSGVYEQYF. In DNA, the CDR3 is TGTGCCAGCAGCTTGAGGACTAGCGGGGTGTACGAGCAGTACTTC.

The chain employs TRBV19 and TRBJ2-3, with D tentatively TRBD1 (6 bases). V dropped 3 bases and J dropped 2 bases, with 30 bases sitting between them. Looked up from germline, CDR1 is LNHDA and CDR2 is SQIVND (reference sequence). CDR3 length: 21 residues. The CDR3 here is CASSMYDWIHQDSLFTDTQYF. In nucleotides, the CDR3 is TGTGCCAGTAGTATGTATGATTGGATTCATCAGGACAGCTTGTTCACAGATACGCAGTATTTT.

The chain recombines TRBV5-8 with TRBJ1-1; no definite D call. The V end lost 2 bases, the J end lost 0 bases, and 5 bases lay between the germline ends. The CDR3 has 13 amino acids. Germline-derived CDR1 and CDR2 are SGHTS and YDEGEE. The CDR3 nucleotides read TGTGCCAGCAGCTTTGGGTTGAACACTGAAGCTTTCTTT. Translated, it gives CASSFGLNTEAFF.

This clone was picked up a small number of times. The J gene is TRBJ1-5, the V gene TRBV28, with 10 positions matching TRBD1. CDR1 MDHEN and CDR2 SYDVKM come from the germline V gene. The trim removed 5 bases at V and 1 base at J, leaving 2 bases unmatched. This CDR3 spans 15 amino acids. This chain's CDR3 is CASSRQGASNQPQHF. The CDR3 DNA follows: TGTGCCAGCAGTAGACAGGGGGCGAGCAATCAGCCCCAGCATTTT.

This sequence joins TRBV30 and TRBJ1-1, with 9 positions matching TRBD1. J was trimmed by 6 bases and V by 2 bases; bases with no gene match: 7. CDR1 and CDR2 from the germline V gene are GTSNPN and SVGIG (reference sequence). The CDR3 has 14 amino acids. The CDR3 DNA reads TGTGCCTGGAGTCCCCGACAGGGGGGGTCTGAAGCTTTCTTT. Translation gives CAWSPRQGGSEAFF.